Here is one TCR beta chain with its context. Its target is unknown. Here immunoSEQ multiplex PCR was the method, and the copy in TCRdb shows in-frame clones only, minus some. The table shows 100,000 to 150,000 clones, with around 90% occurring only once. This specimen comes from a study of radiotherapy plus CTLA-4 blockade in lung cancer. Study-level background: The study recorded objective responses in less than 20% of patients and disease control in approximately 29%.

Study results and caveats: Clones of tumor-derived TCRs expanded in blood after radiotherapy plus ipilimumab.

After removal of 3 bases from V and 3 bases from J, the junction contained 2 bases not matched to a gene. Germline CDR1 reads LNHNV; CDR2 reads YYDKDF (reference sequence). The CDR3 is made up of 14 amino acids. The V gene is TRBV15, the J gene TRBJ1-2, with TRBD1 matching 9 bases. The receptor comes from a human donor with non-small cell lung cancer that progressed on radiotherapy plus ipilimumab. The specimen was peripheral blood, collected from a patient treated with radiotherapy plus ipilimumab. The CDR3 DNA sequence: TGTGCCACCAGCAGTCGGACAGGGGACTATGGCTACACCTTC. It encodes CATSSRTGDYGYTF.